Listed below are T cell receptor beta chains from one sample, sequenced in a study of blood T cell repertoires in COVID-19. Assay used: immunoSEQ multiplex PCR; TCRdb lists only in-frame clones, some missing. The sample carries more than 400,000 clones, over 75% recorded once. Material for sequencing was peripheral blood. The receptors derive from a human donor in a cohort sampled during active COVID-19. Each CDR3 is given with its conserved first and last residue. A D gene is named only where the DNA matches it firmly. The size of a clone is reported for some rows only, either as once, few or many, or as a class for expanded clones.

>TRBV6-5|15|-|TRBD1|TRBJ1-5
TGTGCCAGCAGGAGACGACAGGGGGCCAGGCAGCCCCAGCATTTT
CASRRRQGARQPQHF
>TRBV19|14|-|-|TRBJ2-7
TGTGCCAGTAGTATAGGCCCAGTATCCTACGAGCAGTACTTC
CASSIGPVSYEQYF
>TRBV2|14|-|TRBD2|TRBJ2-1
TGTGCCAGCAGTGGACTAGCGGGATTTTATGAGCAGTTCTTC
CASSGLAGFYEQFF
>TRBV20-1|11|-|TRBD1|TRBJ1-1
TGCAGTGCGGGACAGGCTGGGAAAGCTTTCTTT
CSAGQAGKAFF
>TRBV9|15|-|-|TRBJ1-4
TGTGCCAGCAGCGTAGGGTCAGGGGTAGGTGAAAAACTGTTTTTT
CASSVGSGVGEKLFF
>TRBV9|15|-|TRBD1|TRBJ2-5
TGTGCCAGCAGCCCCCGGACAGGGGAGTTGGAGACCCAGTACTTC
CASSPRTGELETQYF
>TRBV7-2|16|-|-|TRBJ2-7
TGTGCCAGCAGCTTAGGGGGGGCGGGAGTTACCTACGAGCAGTACTTC
CASSLGGAGVTYEQYF
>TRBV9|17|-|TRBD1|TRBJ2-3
TGTGCCAGCAGCGTAGAGGGGACAGGGGGCTTCACAGATACGCAGTATTTT
CASSVEGTGGFTDTQYF
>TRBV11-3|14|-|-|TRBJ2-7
TGTGCCAGCAGCCCCTACAGGAACTCCTACGAGCAGTACTTC
CASSPYRNSYEQYF
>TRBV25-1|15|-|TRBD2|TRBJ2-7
TGTGCCAGCAGTGGAGGACTAGCGGGAGGCTACGAGCAGTACTTC
CASSGGLAGGYEQYF
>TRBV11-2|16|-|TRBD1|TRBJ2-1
TGTGCCAGCAGCCTCGACAGGGGAGGAACCTACAATGAGCAGTTCTTC
CASSLDRGGTYNEQFF
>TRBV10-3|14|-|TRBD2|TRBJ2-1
TGTGCCATCATGGGCGGGGGAGGTAGCGATGAGCAGTTCTTC
CAIMGGGGSDEQFF
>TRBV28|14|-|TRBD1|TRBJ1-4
TGTGCCAGCAAACGGGACAGCTACTATGAAAAACTGTTTTTT
CASKRDSYYEKLFF
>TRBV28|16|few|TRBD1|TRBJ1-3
TGTGCCAGCAGTTTATCCGCGACAGGGGGCGGAAACACCATATATTTT
CASSLSATGGGNTIYF
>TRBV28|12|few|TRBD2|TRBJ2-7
TGTGCCGCTTCGGGGGGGCTATACGAGCAGTACTTC
CAASGGLYEQYF
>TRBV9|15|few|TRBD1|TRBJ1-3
TGTGCCAGCAGCACAGGGACAGGGCAAGGAAACACCATATATTTT
CASSTGTGQGNTIYF
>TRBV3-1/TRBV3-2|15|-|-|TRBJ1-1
TGTGCCAGCAGCCAGGGCTCAACCATGAACACTGAAGCTTTCTTT
CASSQGSTMNTEAFF
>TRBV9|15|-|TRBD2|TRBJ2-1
TGTGCCAGCAGGACAGGGACTAGCGGGAGCGGTGAGCAGTTCTTC
CASRTGTSGSGEQFF